The 16 T cell receptor beta chains reported below all come from one sample, sequenced in a study of OX40 agonist ivuxolimab in advanced cancers. Data came from immunoSEQ multiplex PCR; TCRdb stores just in-frame clones and leaves some out. This sample yields tens of thousands of clones, of which about nine tenths are seen a single time; 3% to 4% belongs to the top ten. Sequenced here: CD4+ or CD8+ T cells sorted from blood, sampled in a trial of the OX40 agonist ivuxolimab. Receptors originate from an adult with an advanced solid tumor such as melanoma, head and neck, liver or kidney cancer.

The genes are TRBV5-6 and TRBJ2-7; no clear D. The germline V gene has CDR1 SGHDT and CDR2 YYEEEE. This CDR3 has 11 amino acids. The V gene lost 4 bases and the J gene lost 5 bases, with 7 bases spanning the gap. CDR3 amino acids: CASSRIHEQYF. The CDR3, as DNA: TGTGCCAGCAGCCGCATCCACGAGCAGTACTTC. The full variable domain, in which reference TRBV5-6 and TRBJ2-7 provide the parts outside the CDR3, is DAGVTQSPTHLIKTRGQQVTLRCSPKSGHDTVSWYQQALGQGPQFIFQYYEEEERQRGNFPDRFSGHQFPNYSSELNVNALLLGDSALYLCASSRIHEQYFGPGTRLTVT.

This chain links TRBV27 with TRBJ2-7; D ambiguous. Germline V gene sequence: CDR1 MNHEY, CDR2 SMNVEV (reference sequence). The CDR3 extends over 13 amino acids. Trimming pared 5 bases from V and 6 bases from J, leaving 14 bases between. The CDR3 coding sequence is TGTGCCAGCAGTCCGCAGGTGTACCTCGAGCAGTACTTC. The encoded protein is CASSPQVYLEQYF.

J is TRBJ2-4 and V is TRBV10-1; D is unresolved. V was clipped by 5 bases and J by 0 bases, with 14 bases between them. The CDR3 contains 16 residues. Germline V gene data show CDR1 as WNHNN and CDR2 as SYGVQD (reference sequence). The CDR3 loop reads CASSTQWSLAKNIQYF. The CDR3 bases are TGCGCCAGCAGTACACAGTGGAGCCTAGCCAAAAACATTCAGTACTTC.

V is TRBV7-2 and J is TRBJ2-2; D gene ambiguous. Germline V gives CDR1 SGHTA, CDR2 FQGNSA. Trimming stripped 5 bases from V and 7 bases from J, with 8 bases between. This CDR3 has 12 amino acids. The CDR3 reads CASSPLVGELFF. The CDR3 DNA sequence: TGTGCCAGCAGCCCCTTGGTCGGGGAGCTGTTTTTT.

This clone was found once. The chain joins TRBV29-1 to TRBJ2-1; D call uncertain. The CDR3 sequence is 8 residues long. V lost 4 bases and J 12 bases, leaving 4 bases between the germline ends. Germline assignment: CDR1 SQVTM and CDR2 ANQGSEA. CDR3 sequence reads: CSVGPQFF. CDR3 nucleotide sequence: TGCAGCGTTGGGCCGCAGTTCTTC.

This chain uses TRBV4-3 with TRBJ1-2; unclear D gene. The CDR3 has 14 amino acids. Germline V CDR1 and CDR2: LGHNA, YSLEER. V was cut by 4 bases and J by 1 base, with 10 bases left in between. The CDR3 coding sequence is TGCGCCAGCAGCCCTGACACGTTTAACTATGGCTACACCTTC. It translates to CASSPDTFNYGYTF.

The J gene is TRBJ2-7, the V gene TRBV4-3; TRBD2 aligns across 8 bases. V lost 0 bases, J lost 4 bases, and 8 bases stayed unmatched. The CDR3 has 16 residues. CDR1 and CDR2 from the germline V gene are LGHNA and YSLEER. In nucleotides, the CDR3 is TGCGCCAGCAGCCAAGATCTCGGGGCGGGAGGTTACGAGCAGTACTTC. Translating it yields CASSQDLGAGGYEQYF.

The chain recombines TRBV27 with TRBJ1-5; 12 nucleotides match TRBD1. Germline V gene sequence: CDR1 MNHEY, CDR2 SMNVEV (reference sequence). V was pared by 5 bases and J by 6 bases, with 5 bases of the junction left unmatched. CDR3 length: 15 amino acids. The CDR3: CASSMGQGAGQPQHF. DNA for the CDR3: TGTGCCAGCAGTATGGGACAGGGGGCGGGTCAGCCCCAGCATTTT.

The chain couples TRBV19 to TRBJ2-1, with 13 bases identical to TRBD2. The CDR3 totals 19 residues. V lost 3 bases and J lost 9; bases outside the gene matches: 17. Germline values: CDR1 LNHDA, CDR2 SQIVND (reference sequence). The CDR3 loop is CASSIWGLRGLAGNVEQFF. CDR3 bases: TGTGCCAGTAGTATTTGGGGATTACGGGGACTAGCGGGAAACGTTGAGCAGTTCTTC.

This clone was recorded once. This rearrangement joins TRBV2 to TRBJ2-2; D not certain. Germline V gives CDR1 SNHLY, CDR2 FYNNEI. The CDR3 loop spans 12 amino acids. Trimming stripped 4 bases from V and 4 bases from J, with 4 bases between. The CDR3 sequence is CASSVITGELFF. In nucleotides, the CDR3 is TGTGCCAGCAGTGTAATCACCGGGGAGCTGTTTTTT.

The chain uses TRBV6-5 and TRBJ2-1, with D hard to call. Trimming left V 5 bases short and J 3 bases short, with 14 bases between. Per the germline V gene, CDR1 is MNHEY and CDR2 is SVGAGI. This CDR3 has 15 residues. The CDR3 spells CASSRPGSLYNEQFF. The DNA of the CDR3 is TGTGCCAGCAGTAGACCCGGGTCTCTCTACAATGAGCAGTTCTTC.

V usage is TRBV6-5 and J usage is TRBJ2-2; D is perhaps TRBD2 (5 bases). The length of the CDR3 is 15 residues. CDR1 MNHEY and CDR2 SVGAGI come from the germline V gene. The V end was cut by 1 base, the J end by 1 base, with 7 bases between. The CDR3 reads CASSYYRENTGELFF. The CDR3 DNA is TGTGCCAGCAGTTACTATCGGGAGAACACCGGGGAGCTGTTTTTT.

This clone occurred once. Other DNA sequences in this sample translate to the same CDR3. The chain links TRBV19 to TRBJ1-1; 7 bases match TRBD1. CDR3 length: 13 residues. V lost 1 base and J lost 5; bases outside the gene matches: 1. CDR1 and CDR2 from the germline V gene are LNHDA and SQIVND (reference sequence). CDR3: CASSIVRGTEAFF. For the CDR3, the DNA is TGTGCCAGTAGTATAGTCAGGGGGACTGAAGCTTTCTTT.

The rearrangement uses TRBV21-1 and TRBJ2-7; no check of the table's D call, TRBD1, against the DNA was made. TRBV21-1 is a documented pseudogene. The CDR3 spans 18 residues. In DNA form, the CDR3 reads TGTGCCAGCAGCAAATGGCCCCCTGGGCCAGCCCTCCACTACGAGCAGTACTTC. Translating gives CASSKWPPGPALHYEQYF.

The chain has TRBV5-4 and TRBJ1-1; D call uncertain. The CDR3 is 13 residues long. The V end was cut by 4 bases, the J end by 2 bases, with 9 bases between. The V gene's germline CDR1 is SGHNT and CDR2 YYREEE (reference sequence). This CDR3 reads CASSAPTNTEAFF. For the CDR3, the DNA is TGTGCCAGCAGCGCCCCCACAAACACTGAAGCTTTCTTT.

This chain uses TRBV28 with TRBJ2-2, with 14 positions matching TRBD2. The length of the CDR3 is 17 residues. Germline V gene lookup returns CDR1 MDHEN and CDR2 SYDVKM. V gave up 6 bases and J gave up 6 bases; unmatched junction bases: 9. This CDR3 is CASSEFGTSGSSGELFF. CDR3 nucleotide sequence: TGTGCCAGCAGCGAGTTCGGGACTAGCGGGAGCTCCGGGGAGCTGTTTTTT. Full variable domain (outside the CDR3, taken from reference TRBV28 and TRBJ2-2): DVKVTQSSRYLVKRTGEKVFLECVQDMDHENMFWYRQDPGLGLRLIYFSYDVKMKEKGDIPEGYSVSREKKERFSLILESASTNQTSMYLCASSEFGTSGSSGELFFGEGSRLTVL.